Each of the 12 T cell receptor beta chains below was sequenced from the same sample in a study of blood T cells in healthy people across ages. Then a second PCR, running roughly 7 to 11 cycles, was carried out with a sample-barcoded 5' primer and a J-beta primer mix. TCRdb re-called the 5' RACE reads through MiXCR, storing one row per CDR3 protein. The profile covers about 830,000 distinct CDR3 sequences, with 55% to 65% appearing a single time and roughly 25% taken by the ten largest. Sequencing used blood. These receptors were taken from a man aged 25-40 years in good health.

The chain uses TRBV6-5 and TRBJ2-7; possible D gene TRBD2, 6 bases. Germline CDR1 is MNHEY and CDR2 is SVGAGI. V shed 0 bases and J shed 2 bases, with 17 bases lying between them. CDR3 size: 17 residues. CDR3 in DNA: TGTGCCAGCAGTTACTCGAGTGGTGGGGAGGTCCCCTACGAGCAGTACTTC. Translation: CASSYSSGGEVPYEQYF.

The chain joins TRBV29-1 to TRBJ2-1, with 7 bases matching TRBD2. CDR1 is SQVTM, CDR2 ANQGSEA, per germline. With 7 bases clipped from V and 7 bases from J, the junction kept 13 bases outside the gene matches. This CDR3 is 14 amino acids long. The chain's CDR3 is CSESHGGGRNEQFF. CDR3 nucleotide sequence: TGCAGCGAGTCACATGGCGGGGGAAGAAATGAGCAGTTCTTC.

This clonotype was observed a handful of times. The chain has TRBV2 and TRBJ1-2; tentative D call: TRBD1 (6 bases). V was shortened by 4 bases and J by 2 bases, with 8 bases between the two germline ends. In germline, CDR1 is SNHLY, CDR2 FYNNEI. This CDR3 region has 13 residues. CDR3 sequence: CASSGDKNYGYTF. CDR3 DNA sequence: TGTGCCAGCAGTGGGGACAAGAACTATGGCTACACCTTC.

This clonotype was counted a few times. The chain recombines TRBV7-9 with TRBJ2-7; TRBD1 aligns across 8 bases. V was pared by 5 bases and J by 2 bases, with 11 bases of the junction left unmatched. The CDR3 loop spans 16 amino acids. Germline CDR1 is SEHNR and CDR2 is FQNEAQ (reference sequence). CDR3 bases: TGTGCCAGCAGCGAAACCGGGACAGGCCTACCCTACGAGCAGTACTTC. It translates to CASSETGTGLPYEQYF.

This clonotype was picked up a small number of times. This rearrangement joins TRBV20-1 to TRBJ2-3; the match to TRBD2 covers 7 bases. The junction had 11 bases not matched to a gene; V was cut back by 4 bases and J by 1 base. The germline V gene encodes CDR1 DFQATT and CDR2 SNEGSKA (reference sequence). This CDR3 has 16 amino acids. The CDR3 sequence: CSAIGAGGIRTDTQYF. The DNA of the CDR3 is TGCAGTGCTATCGGTGCCGGGGGGATCCGCACAGATACGCAGTATTTT.

This rearrangement joins TRBV7-3 to TRBJ1-1; 7 positions agree with TRBD1. V was pared by 4 bases and J by 3 bases, with 8 bases of the junction left unmatched. This CDR3 is 15 amino acids long. Germline values: CDR1 SGHTA, CDR2 FQGTGA. The CDR3: CASSYQTGRDTEAFF. The DNA of the CDR3 is TGTGCCAGCAGCTACCAGACAGGGAGAGACACTGAAGCTTTCTTT. Drawing the rest from reference TRBV7-3 and TRBJ1-1, the complete variable domain is GAGVSQTPSNKVTEKGKYVELRCDPISGHTALYWYRQSLGQGPEFLIYFQGTGAADDSGLPNDRFFAVRPEGSVSTLKIQRTERGDSAVYLCASSYQTGRDTEAFFGQGTRLTVV.

This chain connects TRBV6-5 to TRBJ1-2; D gene unclear. Germline loops: CDR1 MNHEY, CDR2 SVGAGI. The CDR3 loop spans 14 amino acids. V was clipped by 6 bases and J by 3 bases, with 14 bases between them. The CDR3 DNA reads TGTGCCAGCAGCCGCCCTGAGGGAGACTATGGCTACACCTTC. It codes for CASSRPEGDYGYTF.

This chain joins TRBV7-9 and TRBJ1-2; TRBD1 agrees at 8 bases. With V trimmed by 4 bases and J by 8 bases, 9 bases remained unmatched. The CDR3 runs 14 residues. CDR1 is SEHNR, CDR2 FQNEAQ, per germline (reference sequence). The chain's CDR3 is CASSSQGAVEGYTF. For the CDR3, the DNA is TGTGCCAGCAGCTCCCAGGGGGCAGTCGAAGGCTACACCTTC.

The chain links TRBV2 to TRBJ2-5, with 8 positions matching TRBD1. J gave up 4 bases and V 5 bases, and 9 bases lay outside the gene matches. CDR3 length: 15 amino acids. Germline V CDR1 and CDR2: SNHLY, FYNNEI. CDR3 sequence (DNA): TGTGCCAGCAGTCTCAGGCCCGGACAGGGAGAGACCCAGTACTTC. It yields the protein CASSLRPGQGETQYF.

This chain connects TRBV7-2 to TRBJ1-4; 12 positions agree with TRBD1. The CDR3 extends over 17 amino acids. With V trimmed by 5 bases and J by 5 bases, 9 bases remained unmatched. Germline CDR1 SGHTA, CDR2 FQGNSA. The CDR3 DNA follows: TGTGCCAGCAGCAAAGGGACAGGGGGCGGCTGGAATGAAAAACTGTTTTTT. Translating gives CASSKGTGGGWNEKLFF.

This clonotype has only a few counts. The chain couples TRBV27 to TRBJ2-6, with D perhaps TRBD1 (5 bases). The germline V gene has CDR1 MNHEY and CDR2 SMNVEV (reference sequence). Trimming took off 4 bases at V and 4 bases at J, with 11 bases between the two ends. The CDR3 is 15 residues long. The CDR3 protein is CASSSGSVGANVLTF. CDR3 coding DNA: TGTGCCAGCAGTTCAGGGTCGGTCGGGGCCAACGTCCTGACTTTC.

The chain recombines TRBV20-1 with TRBJ2-1, with 8 bases lining up with TRBD1. V lost 5 bases to trimming and J lost 8 bases; unmatched junction nucleotides: 5. Germline loops: CDR1 DFQATT, CDR2 SNEGSKA (reference sequence). The CDR3 totals 12 residues. CDR3: CSASYRGYEQFF. CDR3 coding DNA: TGCAGTGCTTCTTACAGGGGGTATGAGCAGTTCTTC.